Below are 32 T cell receptor beta chains sequenced from a single sample in a study of regulatory T cells in long-lasting Graves disease. With iRepertoire HTBI primers and Arm-PCR of CDR3 regions, TCR beta libraries were built. Each CDR3 protein is one row after TCRdb ran MiXCR on the multiplex PCR reads. Here the sample spans a few hundred thousand distinct CDR3 sequences, 12% being singletons. Time point described: newly diagnosed GD, antithyroid drugs for less than 3 months. Scientists built the TCR library using RNA that was extracted from PBMCs. A further study also used this sample, focusing on T cells in Graves' hyperthyroidism and ophthalmopathy.

Sample: peripheral blood mononuclear cells (PBMCs), taken at new diagnosis, from a patient treated with antithyroid drugs. The receptors shown here come from a young woman with Graves disease.

This clonotype came up many times. The chain uses TRBV28 and TRBJ2-3, with 11 nucleotides matching TRBD2. This CDR3 has 14 residues. Germline assignment: CDR1 MDHEN and CDR2 SYDVKM. Germline trimming cut 4 bases from V and 5 bases from J; bases unmatched to any gene: 2. CDR3 in DNA: TGTGCCAGCAGTTGGGGACTAGCGGAAGATACGCAGTATTTT. Protein: CASSWGLAEDTQYF.

The sample holds a few counts of this clonotype. V gene TRBV25-1 combines with J gene TRBJ1-6; D unclear. CDR3 length: 14 residues. Germline V gives CDR1 MGHDK, CDR2 SYGVNS. The V and J ends lost 1 base and 9 bases respectively, with 10 bases between them. The CDR3 here is CASSELGAISPLHF. The DNA for the CDR3 is TGTGCCAGCAGTGAATTGGGTGCCATTTCACCCCTCCACTTT.

In its sample, this clonotype was seen many times. V is TRBV28 and J is TRBJ2-2, with 7 bases aligning to TRBD1. The germline gives CDR1 MDHEN, CDR2 SYDVKM. The CDR3 has 16 residues. V lost 5 bases and J lost 6; bases outside the gene matches: 12. DNA of the CDR3: TGTGCCAGCAGTATTATCCGGGACAGTTTCTCCGGGGAGCTGTTTTTT. Translation: CASSIIRDSFSGELFF.

The CDR3 loop is CASSLPPARGQFF. CDR3 nucleotides: TGTGCCAGCAGCTTACCTCCGGCCAGGGGGCAGTTCTTC. This chain joins TRBV7-9 and TRBJ2-1, with TRBD1 as a possible D gene (6 bases). V shed 2 bases and J shed 12 bases, with 14 bases lying between them. Germline V gene data show CDR1 as SEHNR and CDR2 as FQNEAQ (reference sequence). The CDR3 totals 13 residues.

This clonotype was observed many times. The V and J genes are TRBV6-9 and TRBJ2-1; D is uncertain. The V and J ends lost 3 bases and 5 bases respectively, with 14 bases between them. The CDR3 runs 15 residues. CDR1 is MNHGY, CDR2 SVAAGI, per germline. The DNA of the CDR3 is TGTGCCAGCAGTTACTGGCTAGAGTCACACAATGAGCAGTTCTTC. It yields the protein CASSYWLESHNEQFF.

This clonotype was observed at least ten times. The chain carries TRBV27 and TRBJ2-5; a possible D gene is TRBD2 (6 bases). This CDR3 comprises 13 residues. From germline, CDR1 is MNHEY and CDR2 SMNVEV (reference sequence). The ends were cut back, 2 bases at V and 4 bases at J, with 8 bases in the middle. The CDR3 is CASSLMRGETQYF. The CDR3 coding sequence is TGTGCCAGCAGTTTAATGCGGGGAGAGACCCAGTACTTC.

The table lists this clonotype with a few counts. The gene calls are TRBV9 and TRBJ2-1; 11 positions agree with TRBD2. The CDR3 has 14 amino acids. Germline assignment: CDR1 SGDLS and CDR2 YYNGEE. Unmatched junction bases numbered 3, after V lost 5 bases and J lost 5 bases. For the CDR3, the DNA is TGTGCCAGCAGACCGACTAGCGGGAACAATGAGCAGTTCTTC. This encodes CASRPTSGNNEQFF.

The chain joins TRBV2 to TRBJ2-5; the D is unclear. Trimming cost V 8 bases and J 5 bases, with 12 bases left between them. The CDR3 is 12 residues long. Germline V gene data show CDR1 as SNHLY and CDR2 as FYNNEI. DNA of the CDR3: TGTGCCAGCGGTAGTGGCCTCGAGACCCAGTACTTC. It specifies CASGSGLETQYF.

This clonotype was recorded many times. This chain's CDR3 is CAWNGGGTEAFF. CDR3 DNA sequence: TGTGCCTGGAACGGGGGAGGCACTGAAGCTTTCTTT. J is TRBJ1-1 and V is TRBV30, with D tentatively TRBD1 (5 bases). Germline lookup yields CDR1 GTSNPN and CDR2 SVGIG (reference sequence). The CDR3 runs to 12 residues. V was shortened by 4 bases and J by 4 bases, with 10 bases between the two germline ends.

This clonotype was recorded a few times. V usage is TRBV7-9 and J usage is TRBJ2-1; D is undetermined. The CDR3 spans 18 residues. From germline, CDR1 is SEHNR and CDR2 FQNEAQ (reference sequence). V gave up 5 bases and J gave up 4 bases, with 24 bases separating them. The chain's CDR3 is CASSLPPGRAANYNEQFF. DNA for the CDR3: TGTGCCAGCAGCCTCCCTCCCGGCCGGGCCGCCAATTACAATGAGCAGTTCTTC. The full variable domain, with the rest looked up from reference TRBV7-9 and TRBJ2-1, is DTGVSQNPRHKITKRGQNVTFRCDPISEHNRLYWYRQTLGQGPEFLTYFQNEAQLEKSRLLSDRFSAERPKGSFSTLEIQRTEQGDSAMYLCASSLPPGRAANYNEQFFGPGTRLTVL.

This clonotype was counted many times. This chain joins TRBV20-1 and TRBJ2-1, with D tentatively TRBD2 (6 bases). The germline CDR1 and CDR2 sequences are DFQATT and SNEGSKA (reference sequence). V was trimmed by 3 bases and J by 2 bases, leaving 11 bases between them. The CDR3 sequence is 14 residues long. This CDR3 is CSASGRGTYNEQFF. The CDR3 DNA reads TGCAGTGCTAGCGGGCGGGGAACCTACAATGAGCAGTTCTTC.

This clonotype was picked up many times. The rearrangement joins TRBV5-4 to TRBJ1-1; 9 nucleotides align to TRBD1. CDR3 size: 16 residues. J lost 0 bases, V lost 4 bases, and 7 bases had no gene match. CDR1 is SGHNT and CDR2 is YYREEE in the germline V gene (reference sequence). This CDR3 is CASSPGTGYMNTEAFF. In DNA form, the CDR3 reads TGTGCCAGCAGCCCTGGGACAGGGTACATGAACACTGAAGCTTTCTTT.

This clonotype was seen repeatedly, ten times or more. The chain links TRBV12-3 or TRBV12-4 to TRBJ2-5; tentatively, D is TRBD1 or TRBD2 (5 bases each). V was cut by 7 bases and J by 2 bases, with 20 bases left in between. CDR3 length: 16 amino acids. The CDR3: CASTYRGRLLQETQYF. CDR3 DNA: TGTGCCAGCACCTACCGGGGCCGGCTACTTCAAGAGACCCAGTACTTC.

This clonotype came up a few times. The chain has TRBV15 and TRBJ2-5; D assignment may be TRBD1 or TRBD2 (5 bases each). The CDR3 contains 15 residues. Trimming stripped 3 bases from V and 5 bases from J, with 16 bases between. Looked up from germline, CDR1 is LNHNV and CDR2 is YYDKDF (reference sequence). CDR3 loop: CATSRALRGVETQYF. In nucleotides, the CDR3 is TGTGCCACCAGCAGGGCATTAAGGGGAGTGGAGACCCAGTACTTC.

This clonotype was found many times. The chain is built from TRBV27 and TRBJ2-5; TRBD2 is a possible D gene (6 bases). This CDR3 has 15 amino acids. The V gene's germline CDR1 is MNHEY and CDR2 SMNVEV (reference sequence). Trimming left V 1 base short and J 2 bases short, with 11 bases between. The CDR3 spells CASSLYGTEQETQYF. DNA of the CDR3: TGTGCCAGCAGTTTATATGGGACTGAACAAGAGACCCAGTACTTC.

This clonotype was observed a few times. This chain joins TRBV5-5 and TRBJ1-2; D is possibly TRBD1 (5 bases). Trimming left V 0 bases short and J 5 bases short, with 26 bases between. The CDR3 extends over 19 amino acids. Germline V gene data show CDR1 as SGHKS and CDR2 as YYEKEE (reference sequence). DNA of the CDR3: TGTGCCAGCAGCTTGGGGGAATGGGGCAGCGCCCAGTGGGGATATGGCTACACCTTC. This translates into CASSLGEWGSAQWGYGYTF.

At least ten counts were recorded for this clonotype. This chain connects TRBV20-1 to TRBJ2-3; D gene ambiguous. The CDR3 is made up of 15 amino acids. Germline V gene sequence: CDR1 DFQATT, CDR2 SNEGSKA (reference sequence). Trimming took off 1 base at V and 0 bases at J, with 11 bases between the two ends. DNA for the CDR3: TGCAGTGCTAGAGCCGGGTCCTCTAGCACAGATACGCAGTATTTT. The encoded protein is CSARAGSSSTDTQYF.

The V gene is TRBV6-2 or TRBV6-3, the J gene TRBJ1-5; D ambiguous. Germline CDR1 MNHEY, CDR2 SVGEGT. The CDR3 extends over 14 amino acids. V lost 1 base, J lost 0 bases, and 4 bases lay in between. The CDR3 protein is CASSYWTSNQPQHF. The DNA of the CDR3 is TGTGCCAGCAGTTACTGGACTAGCAATCAGCCCCAGCATTTT.

Comments on this clonotype: This could be a read error, since a much larger clone is one nucleotide away. V and J are TRBV2 and TRBJ2-5, with D unresolved. The germline V gene encodes CDR1 SNHLY and CDR2 FYNNEI. The CDR3 is made up of 17 amino acids. The CDR3 loop reads CASSFSSSRWVPRTQDF. The DNA for the CDR3 is TGTGCCAGCAGTTTCTCGAGTTCCCGCTGGGTCCCTCGGACCCAGGACTTC.

There are many counts of this clonotype. This sequence joins TRBV28 and TRBJ2-7; the D gene is possibly TRBD2 (6 bases). Trimming cost V 3 bases and J 0 bases, with 15 bases left between them. The length of the CDR3 is 16 residues. Germline V lookup: CDR1 MDHEN, CDR2 SYDVKM. CDR3 amino acids: CASSFRFGRPSYEQYF. The CDR3 nucleotides read TGTGCCAGCAGTTTCAGGTTCGGGAGACCCTCCTACGAGCAGTACTTC.

The rearrangement joins TRBV19 to TRBJ1-3; D is undetermined. CDR1 is LNHDA and CDR2 is SQIVND in the germline V gene (reference sequence). The V and J ends lost 9 bases and 0 bases respectively, with 18 bases between them. The CDR3 extends over 16 amino acids. The CDR3 is CASRTRRVSSGNTIYF. CDR3 DNA: TGTGCCAGCCGTACCCGAAGGGTGTCCTCTGGAAACACCATATATTTT. Based on the CDR3 plus reference TRBV19 and TRBJ1-3, the full variable domain is DGGITQSPKYLFRKEGQNVTLSCEQNLNHDAMYWYRQDPGQGLRLIYYSQIVNDFQKGDIAEGYSVSREKKESFPLTVTSAQKNPTAFYLCASRTRRVSSGNTIYFGEGSWLTVV.

V usage is TRBV6-1 and J usage is TRBJ2-3; 9 positions match TRBD1. Per the germline V gene, CDR1 is MNHNS and CDR2 is SASEGT. After removal of 7 bases from V and 2 bases from J, the junction contained 7 bases not matched to a gene. The CDR3 sequence is 15 residues long. CDR3 DNA sequence: TGTGCCAGCACTCCCGACAGGGGGACCACAGATACGCAGTATTTT. This gives the protein CASTPDRGTTDTQYF.

This clonotype was found many times. One end of the junction fails to match germline, which may point to a read error. This sequence joins TRBV5-1 and TRBJ1-1; D is perhaps TRBD1 (6 bases). The CDR3 is 16 amino acids. Germline V CDR1 and CDR2: SGHRS, YFSETQ. CDR3: CASSLGPGHLNTEAFF. CDR3 coding DNA: TGTGCCAGCAGCTTGGGGCCGGGACACCTGAACACTGAAGCTTTCTTT.

This clonotype was counted many times. The chain uses TRBV11-2 and TRBJ2-1, with TRBD2 matching over 8 bases. The CDR3 consists of 16 residues. The V gene end was trimmed by 5 bases and the J gene end by 4 bases; junction bases not matched to a gene: 10. The germline V gene encodes CDR1 SGHAT and CDR2 FQNNGV. The DNA of the CDR3 is TGTGCCAGCAGCCTGGGGCTAGCGGGCCGGTACAATGAGCAGTTCTTC. Protein: CASSLGLAGRYNEQFF.

This clonotype was seen at least ten times. This chain links TRBV18 with TRBJ2-1; D not certain. The ends were cut back, 2 bases at V and 0 bases at J, with 8 bases in the middle. The CDR3 is 15 residues long. Germline assignment: CDR1 KGHSH and CDR2 LQKENI. The chain's CDR3 is CASSPDPSSYNEQFF. The CDR3, as DNA: TGTGCCAGCTCACCAGATCCGAGCTCCTACAATGAGCAGTTCTTC.

This clonotype was counted at least ten times. This chain connects TRBV4-3 to TRBJ2-1, with 8 bases fitting TRBD2. This CDR3 has 15 amino acids. Germline CDR1 reads LGHNA; CDR2 reads YSLEER. After removal of 0 bases from V and 4 bases from J, the junction contained 2 bases not matched to a gene. The CDR3 loop is CASSQERGGYNEQFF. CDR3 sequence (DNA): TGCGCCAGCAGCCAAGAACGGGGGGGGTACAATGAGCAGTTCTTC.

This clonotype was found a few times. V and J are TRBV20-1 and TRBJ2-7; TRBD2 agrees at 11 bases. Germline V gene lookup returns CDR1 DFQATT and CDR2 SNEGSKA (reference sequence). The CDR3 length is 15 residues. With V trimmed by 4 bases and J by 1 base, 6 bases remained unmatched. This CDR3 is CSAKGGTSGSYEQYF. The CDR3 DNA reads as TGCAGTGCTAAAGGGGGGACTAGCGGTTCCTACGAGCAGTACTTC.

The sample holds many counts of this clonotype. The gene calls are TRBV6-2 or TRBV6-3 and TRBJ1-2; D remains unclear. V lost 2 bases and J lost 3, with 10 bases in between. The CDR3 contains 14 residues. Germline-derived CDR1 and CDR2 are MNHEY and SVGEGT. The CDR3 region is CASSYGSGHYGYTF. CDR3 in DNA: TGTGCCAGCAGTTACGGGTCAGGACACTATGGCTACACCTTC.

The chain links TRBV5-6 to TRBJ2-1; D call uncertain. V was trimmed by 1 base and J by 1 base, leaving 12 bases between them. This CDR3 spans 16 amino acids. Germline loops: CDR1 SGHDT, CDR2 YYEEEE. The CDR3 reads CASSLRLLGSYNEQFF. In DNA, the CDR3 is TGTGCCAGCAGCTTGCGACTTTTAGGTTCCTACAATGAGCAGTTCTTC. Combining the CDR3 with reference TRBV5-6 and TRBJ2-1 gives the whole variable domain DAGVTQSPTHLIKTRGQQVTLRCSPKSGHDTVSWYQQALGQGPQFIFQYYEEEERQRGNFPDRFSGHQFPNYSSELNVNALLLGDSALYLCASSLRLLGSYNEQFFGPGTRLTVL.

This clonotype was observed a few times. The chain joins TRBV20-1 to TRBJ2-3, with 10 positions matching TRBD2. Trimming removed 0 bases from V and 2 bases from J; junction bases left unmatched: 11. The CDR3 extends over 18 amino acids. Germline CDR1 and CDR2: DFQATT and SNEGSKA (reference sequence). The CDR3 bases are TGCAGTGCTAGAGACGCGCGGGGACTAGCGCTGAACACAGATACGCAGTATTTT. Encoded protein: CSARDARGLALNTDTQYF.

This clonotype was seen many times. The DNA for the CDR3 is TGTGCCACCAGTGCAGTGGTCGGGAGCACCTACGAGCAGTACTTC. The encoded protein is CATSAVVGSTYEQYF. The chain links TRBV24-1 to TRBJ2-7, with D perhaps matching TRBD2 (6 bases). V was trimmed by 5 bases and J by 2 bases, leaving 15 bases between them. The CDR3 is made up of 15 amino acids. The germline V gene has CDR1 KGHDR and CDR2 SFDVKD.

This clonotype has more than one count but fewer than ten. This rearrangement joins TRBV13 to TRBJ2-1; TRBD2 agrees at 8 bases. Germline loops: CDR1 PRHDT, CDR2 FYEKMQ (reference sequence). The CDR3 length is 16 residues. With 2 bases clipped from V and 7 bases from J, the junction kept 10 bases outside the gene matches. CDR3 protein: CASSLRGSGRSNEQFF. The CDR3 bases are TGTGCCAGCAGCTTACGGGGGAGCGGGAGAAGTAATGAGCAGTTCTTC.